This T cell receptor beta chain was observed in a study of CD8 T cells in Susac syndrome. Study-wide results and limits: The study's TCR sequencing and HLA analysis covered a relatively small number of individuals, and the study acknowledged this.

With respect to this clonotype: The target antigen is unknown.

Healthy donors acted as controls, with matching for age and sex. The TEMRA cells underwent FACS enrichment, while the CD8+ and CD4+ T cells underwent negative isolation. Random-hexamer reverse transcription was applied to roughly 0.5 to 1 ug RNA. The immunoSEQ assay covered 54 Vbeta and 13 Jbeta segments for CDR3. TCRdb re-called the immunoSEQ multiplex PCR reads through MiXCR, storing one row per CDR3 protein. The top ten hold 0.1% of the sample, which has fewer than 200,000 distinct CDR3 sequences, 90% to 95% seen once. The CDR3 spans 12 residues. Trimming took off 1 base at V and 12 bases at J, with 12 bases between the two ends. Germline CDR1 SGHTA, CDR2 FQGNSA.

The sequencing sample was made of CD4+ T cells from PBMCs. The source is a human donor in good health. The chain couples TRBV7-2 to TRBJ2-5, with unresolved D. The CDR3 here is CASSLEGLAEYF. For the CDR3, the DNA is TGTGCCAGCAGCTTAGAGGGCCTTGCTGAGTACTTC. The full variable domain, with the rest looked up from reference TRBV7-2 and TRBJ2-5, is GAGVSQSPSNKVTEKGKDVELRCDPISGHTALYWYRQSLGQGLEFLIYFQGNSAPDKSGLPSDRFSAERTGGSVSTLTIQRTQQEDSAVYLCASSLEGLAEYFGPGTRLLVL.